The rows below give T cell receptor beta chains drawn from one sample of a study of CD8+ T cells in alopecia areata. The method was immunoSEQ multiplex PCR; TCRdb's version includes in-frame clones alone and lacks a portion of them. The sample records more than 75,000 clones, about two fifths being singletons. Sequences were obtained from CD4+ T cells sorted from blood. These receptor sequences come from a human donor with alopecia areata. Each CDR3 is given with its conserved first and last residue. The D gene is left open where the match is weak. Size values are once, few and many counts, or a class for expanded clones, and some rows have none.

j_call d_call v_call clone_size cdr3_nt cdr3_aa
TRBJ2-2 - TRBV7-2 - TGTGCCAGCAGCTTAGGGCCTAGCGTTGTCACCGGGGAGCTGTTTTTT CASSLGPSVVTGELFF
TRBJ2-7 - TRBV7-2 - TGTGCCAGCAGCTTAGGGCAGGGCAACCCCTACGAGCAGTACTTC CASSLGQGNPYEQYF
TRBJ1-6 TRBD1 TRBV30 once TGTGCCTGGAGGGGGGACAGTTATAATTCACCCCTCCACTTT CAWRGDSYNSPLHF
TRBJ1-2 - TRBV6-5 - TGTGCCAGCAGTTCGACTGGTAACTATGGCTACACCTTC CASSSTGNYGYTF
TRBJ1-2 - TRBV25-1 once TGTGCCAGCAGTGAAGACTGGAATTCGGTCGGCTACACCTTC CASSEDWNSVGYTF
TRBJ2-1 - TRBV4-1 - TGCGCCAGCAGCCAAGAAACCAGTATCTATGAGCAGTTCTTC CASSQETSIYEQFF
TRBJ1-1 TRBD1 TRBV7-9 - TGTGCCAGCAGCCGGACAGGAGAGAACACTGAAGCTTTCTTT CASSRTGENTEAFF
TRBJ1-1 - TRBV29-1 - TGCAGCGTTCGTTCCCATGGGGACACTGAAGCTTTCTTT CSVRSHGDTEAFF
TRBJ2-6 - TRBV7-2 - TGTGCCAGCAGCTTAGACTGGGCTGGGGCCAACGTCCTGACTTTC CASSLDWAGANVLTF
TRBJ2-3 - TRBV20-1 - TGCAGTGCTAGATCTCAGGCCACGCAGTATTTT CSARSQATQYF
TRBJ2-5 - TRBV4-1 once TGCGCCAGCAGCCAACGACCCAGCCAGTGGGCGGAGACCCAGTACTTC CASSQRPSQWAETQYF
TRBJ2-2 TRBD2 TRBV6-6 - TGTGCCAGCGAGCATAGGTGGCGGGAGGAAACCGGGGAGCTGTTTTTT CASEHRWREETGELFF
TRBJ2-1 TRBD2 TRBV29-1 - TGCAGCGTTGATACTAGCGGGAGTGTTAATGAGCAGTTCTTC CSVDTSGSVNEQFF
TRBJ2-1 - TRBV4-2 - TGTGCCAGCAGCCAAGCTGGTGGGGTCTCCTACAATGAGCAGTTCTTC CASSQAGGVSYNEQFF
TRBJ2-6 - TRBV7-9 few TGTGCCAGCAGCTTAGCTGGTGTGGGCTCTGGGGCCAACGTCCTGACTTTC CASSLAGVGSGANVLTF
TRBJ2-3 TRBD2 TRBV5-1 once TGCGCCAGCGGCCGACTAGCGGGGGAGGGGTCAGATACGCAGTATTTT CASGRLAGEGSDTQYF
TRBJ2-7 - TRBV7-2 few TGTGCCAGCAGCTTAGCGCAGCCGGGGGCGAAGGAGCAGTACTTC CASSLAQPGAKEQYF
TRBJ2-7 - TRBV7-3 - TGTGCCAGCAGCTCACTGTCCGGAGGCCCCTACGAGCAGTACTTC CASSSLSGGPYEQYF
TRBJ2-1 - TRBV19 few TGTGCCAGTAGTCTACAGGGAAGGAATGAGCAGTTCTTC CASSLQGRNEQFF
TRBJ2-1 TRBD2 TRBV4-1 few TGCGCCAGCAGCCCATTTACTAGCGGGAGTTTGTACAATGAGCAGTTCTTC CASSPFTSGSLYNEQFF
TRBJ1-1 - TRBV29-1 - TGCAGCGTTGAGAACTGGGCAGCGAACACTGAAGCTTTCTTT CSVENWAANTEAFF
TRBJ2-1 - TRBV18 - TGTGCCAGCTCACCACCTAACTACAATGAGCAGTTCTTC CASSPPNYNEQFF
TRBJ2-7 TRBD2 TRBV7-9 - TGTGCCAGCAGCTTGCTAGCGGGAGGACCCTACGAGCAGTACTTC CASSLLAGGPYEQYF
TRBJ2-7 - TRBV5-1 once TGCGCCAGCAGCTTGCAGGGAGGATCCTACGAGCAGTACTTC CASSLQGGSYEQYF
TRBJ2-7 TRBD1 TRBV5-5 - TGTGCCAGCAGCCTCTTCGGACAGGGGGCGGTCGAGCAGTACTTC CASSLFGQGAVEQYF
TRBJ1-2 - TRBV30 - TGTGCCTGGAGTGGGTGGGATGCCTATGGCTACACCTTC CAWSGWDAYGYTF
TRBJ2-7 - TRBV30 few TGTGCCTGGAGTGTACGGGTCCTCTCCTACGAGCAGTACTTC CAWSVRVLSYEQYF
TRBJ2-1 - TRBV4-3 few TGCGCCAGCAGCCTATTGCTGAACGGGTTCTACAATGAGCAGTTCTTC CASSLLLNGFYNEQFF
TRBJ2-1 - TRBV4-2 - TGTGCCAGCAGCCGGGGGGCAGGGAATGAGCAGTTCTTC CASSRGAGNEQFF
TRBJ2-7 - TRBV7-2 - TGTGCCAGCAGCTTAGGGTCAGGGAGCTCCTACGAGCAGTACTTC CASSLGSGSSYEQYF
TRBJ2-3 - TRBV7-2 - TGTGCCAGCAGCCCAACTAGGGAAGGAACGCAGTATTTT CASSPTREGTQYF
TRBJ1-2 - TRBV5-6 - TGTGCCAGCAGCAAGGGGCAAGGGTTAGCCTATGGCTACACCTTC CASSKGQGLAYGYTF
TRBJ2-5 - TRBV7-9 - TGTGCCAGCAGCATAGCCGGGACCGATGGGACCCAGTACTTC CASSIAGTDGTQYF
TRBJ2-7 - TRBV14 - TGTGCCAGCAGCCAAGCCCGGTACGGGTCAATGGACTTC CASSQARYGSMDF
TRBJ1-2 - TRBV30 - TGTGCCTGGAGCCCGAAGAACTATGGCTACACCTTC CAWSPKNYGYTF
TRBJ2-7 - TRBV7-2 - TGTGCCAGCAGCTCAAACAGCGGTTTTAGGGAGCAGTACTTC CASSSNSGFREQYF
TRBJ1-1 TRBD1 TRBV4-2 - TGTGCCAGCAGCCAGCTAACGGGACAGTTGAACACTGAAGCTTTCTTT CASSQLTGQLNTEAFF
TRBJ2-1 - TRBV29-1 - TGCAGCGTTGTGCAGGGGTCCTACAATGAGCAGTTCTTC CSVVQGSYNEQFF
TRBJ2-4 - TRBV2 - TGTGGTGGGGGCTACACCAAAAACATTCAGTACTTC CGGGYTKNIQYF
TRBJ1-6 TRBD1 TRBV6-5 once TGTGCCACCTCAGACAGGGTTGGCTCACCCCTCCACTTT CATSDRVGSPLHF